This TCR beta chain originates from a study of blood T cell repertoires in COVID-19. From germline, CDR1 is KGHSH and CDR2 LQKENI. The CDR3 totals 15 residues. V was pared by 0 bases and J by 4 bases, with 13 bases between. Clones were read by immunoSEQ multiplex PCR, and TCRdb kept only the in-frame ones, dropping some. The sample carries about 56,000 clones, about 89% recorded once. This TCR came from a human donor in a cohort sampled during active COVID-19. The chain combines TRBV18 with TRBJ2-7, with a possible D match to TRBD1 (6 bases). Sequencing input: peripheral blood. The CDR3 DNA sequence: TGTGCCAGCTCACCACCTGATCGTCAGGGGTACGAGCAGTACTTC. Residues: CASSPPDRQGYEQYF.